These 32 T cell receptor beta chains share one sample of origin, sequenced in a study of OX40 agonist ivuxolimab in advanced cancers. Generated by immunoSEQ multiplex PCR, the TCRdb table keeps only in-frame clones and is missing some. The sample yields some 94,000 clones, 92% seen once. Specimen: CD4+ or CD8+ T cells sorted from blood, collected in a trial of the OX40 agonist ivuxolimab. Receptors were obtained from an adult with an advanced solid tumor such as melanoma, head and neck, liver or kidney cancer.

The chain has TRBV5-1 and TRBJ2-1, with a weak D call TRBD1 (6 bases). This CDR3 is 15 amino acids long. From germline, CDR1 is SGHRS and CDR2 YFSETQ. Trimming stripped 2 bases from V and 4 bases from J, with 13 bases between. The CDR3 sequence: CASSLVGAQYNEQFF. The CDR3 nucleotides read TGCGCCAGCAGCTTAGTGGGGGCGCAGTACAATGAGCAGTTCTTC.

The V and J genes are TRBV27 and TRBJ1-1, with D maybe TRBD1 (6 bases). In germline, CDR1 is MNHEY, CDR2 SMNVEV (reference sequence). Trimming pared 9 bases from V and 4 bases from J, leaving 15 bases between. CDR3 length: 13 residues. CDR3 sequence (DNA): TGTGCCAGTATGGGGGGGGCTGGCACTGAAGCTTTCTTT. The encoded protein is CASMGGAGTEAFF.

The chain carries TRBV6-6 and TRBJ1-2; D call uncertain. CDR1 is MNHNY and CDR2 is SVGAGI in the germline V gene (reference sequence). V lost 8 bases, J lost 1 base, and 8 bases lay in between. The CDR3 has 12 residues. The CDR3 DNA follows: TGTGCCAGCCGATCTGGTAACTATGGCTACACCTTC. Protein product: CASRSGNYGYTF.

This chain links TRBV6-1 with TRBJ1-6; D is uncertain. Germline loops: CDR1 MNHNS, CDR2 SASEGT. There are 16 residues in the CDR3. V lost 1 base to trimming and J lost 7 bases, with 14 bases between them. Here the CDR3 DNA reads TGTGCCAGCAGTGAAGGAGGGAACCTGGAGAATTCACCCCTCCACTTT. Amino acid sequence: CASSEGGNLENSPLHF.

The V and J genes are TRBV4-1 and TRBJ2-1; no clear D. V lost 5 bases and J 6 bases, leaving 8 bases between the germline ends. Germline values: CDR1 MGHRA, CDR2 YSYEKL. This CDR3 contains 12 residues. CDR3 nucleotide sequence: TGCGCCAGCAGCGCCACGATCAATGAGCAGTTCTTC. Its translation: CASSATINEQFF.

This sequence joins TRBV7-2 and TRBJ2-3; possibly TRBD2 for D (7 bases). The length of the CDR3 is 16 residues. Germline V gives CDR1 SGHTA, CDR2 FQGNSA. The V end lost 0 bases, the J end lost 3 bases, and 13 bases lay between the germline ends. CDR3 sequence reads: CASSLATAGATDTQYF. CDR3 nucleotides: TGTGCCAGCAGCTTAGCGACGGCGGGGGCTACAGATACGCAGTATTTT.

The rearrangement uses TRBV14 and TRBJ2-1; D unresolved. The CDR3 contains 16 residues. Trimming took off 2 bases at V and 1 base at J, with 12 bases between the two ends. Germline V CDR1 and CDR2: SGHDN, FVKESK. CDR3 DNA: TGTGCCAGCAGCCAACTTCCGGGTTCGTCCTACAATGAGCAGTTCTTC. Residues: CASSQLPGSSYNEQFF.

This rearrangement joins TRBV6-6 to TRBJ2-7; 9 nucleotides align to TRBD1. Germline assignment: CDR1 MNHNY and CDR2 SVGAGI (reference sequence). The CDR3 is 14 amino acids. The V and J ends lost 0 bases and 3 bases, in that order; junction bases with no gene match: 0. The CDR3 sequence is CASSYSGQGYEQYF. CDR3 nucleotide sequence: TGTGCCAGCAGTTACTCGGGACAGGGCTACGAGCAGTACTTC.

This clone has just one count. The V call is TRBV6-5, the J call TRBJ1-1, with D tentatively TRBD1 (5 bases). Trimming removed 5 bases from V and 10 bases from J, with 20 bases in between. Germline V gives CDR1 MNHEY, CDR2 SVGAGI. The CDR3 consists of 14 residues. DNA for the CDR3: TGTGCCAGCAGTACTTCAGGGTTATTCGGCCGAGCTTTCTTT. It translates to CASSTSGLFGRAFF.

The chain links TRBV27 to TRBJ2-1; no definite D call. The CDR3 loop spans 15 amino acids. The germline V gene has CDR1 MNHEY and CDR2 SMNVEV (reference sequence). V lost 0 bases and J lost 4, with 10 bases in between. The CDR3 sequence: CASSLSTAPYNEQFF. The CDR3 DNA sequence: TGTGCCAGCAGTTTATCGACGGCTCCGTACAATGAGCAGTTCTTC.

This rearrangement joins TRBV5-1 to TRBJ1-5, with D possibly TRBD1 on 5 matching bases. This CDR3 contains 19 residues. Germline CDR1 SGHRS, CDR2 YFSETQ. V was trimmed by 0 bases and J by 4 bases, leaving 23 bases between them. This CDR3 reads CASSLAGLGGTDSNQPQHF. As DNA, the CDR3 is TGCGCCAGCAGCTTGGCCGGGTTAGGTGGGACGGATTCTAATCAGCCCCAGCATTTT.

The chain joins TRBV27 to TRBJ2-2; D may be TRBD2 (5 bases). V lost 2 bases and J 1 base, leaving 14 bases between the germline ends. This CDR3 comprises 17 residues. Germline values: CDR1 MNHEY, CDR2 SMNVEV (reference sequence). The CDR3 reads CASSLSGLGWNTGELFF. CDR3 nucleotide sequence: TGTGCCAGCAGTTTAAGCGGACTCGGTTGGAACACCGGGGAGCTGTTTTTT.

The chain links TRBV27 to TRBJ2-5; 8 bases align to TRBD1. The germline V gene has CDR1 MNHEY and CDR2 SMNVEV (reference sequence). The CDR3 runs 14 residues. V trimming: 6 bases; J trimming: 4 bases; junction bases outside the gene matches: 7. The CDR3 DNA is TGTGCCAGCAGAAAGGGACAGGTACGAGAGACCCAGTACTTC. Translating gives CASRKGQVRETQYF.

The chain combines TRBV19 with TRBJ1-1; D is ambiguous. This CDR3 contains 14 residues. Trimming removed 3 bases from V and 3 bases from J, with 11 bases in between. The V gene's germline CDR1 is LNHDA and CDR2 SQIVND (reference sequence). The CDR3 sequence is CASSIALSDTEAFF. In nucleotides, the CDR3 is TGTGCCAGTAGTATCGCCCTCTCGGACACTGAAGCTTTCTTT.

The chain has TRBV7-3 and TRBJ1-1; TRBD1 is a possible D gene (5 bases). Germline V gene sequence: CDR1 SGHTA, CDR2 FQGTGA. With 0 bases removed from V and 5 bases from J, the gap between germline ends came to 10 bases. This CDR3 is built from 14 residues. CDR3 sequence: CASSLTGDLTEAFF. The CDR3 region has the DNA TGTGCCAGCAGCTTAACGGGGGATTTGACTGAAGCTTTCTTT.

The V gene is TRBV7-8, the J gene TRBJ2-7; D gene ambiguous. Germline CDR1 and CDR2: SGHVS and FQNEAQ. The V and J ends lost 6 bases and 3 bases respectively, with 12 bases between them. There are 13 residues in the CDR3. The CDR3 bases are TGTGCCAGCAGACGTACCCAGAGCTACGAGCAGTACTTC. Protein sequence: CASRRTQSYEQYF.

This chain joins TRBV11-2 and TRBJ1-4; 9 bases are a match to TRBD1. Losses at the gene ends were 5 bases for V and 7 bases for J; bases not matched to a gene: 5. The V gene's germline CDR1 is SGHAT and CDR2 FQNNGV. CDR3 length: 14 residues. CDR3 sequence: CASSDGTGFEKLFF. The CDR3 region has the DNA TGTGCCAGCAGCGACGGGACAGGGTTTGAAAAACTGTTTTTT.

The V gene is TRBV5-5, the J gene TRBJ1-3; D unresolved. The CDR3 is made up of 11 amino acids. Germline V CDR1 and CDR2: SGHKS, YYEKEE (reference sequence). Trimming cost V 5 bases and J 11 bases, with 11 bases left between them. For the CDR3, the DNA is TGTGCCAGCAGTTCCGGCAGTGCCATATATTTT. Amino acids: CASSSGSAIYF.

The J gene is TRBJ1-5, the V gene TRBV11-2; D possibly corresponds to TRBD1 (5 bases). Deletions cut 3 bases from V and 3 bases from J, with 12 bases between. The CDR3 length is 15 residues. The V gene's germline CDR1 is SGHAT and CDR2 FQNNGV. CDR3 residues: CASSFGDRPNQPQHF. The CDR3 DNA follows: TGTGCCAGCAGCTTTGGCGACAGACCCAATCAGCCCCAGCATTTT. Full variable domain (outside the CDR3, taken from reference TRBV11-2 and TRBJ1-5): EAGVAQSPRYKIIEKRQSVAFWCNPISGHATLYWYQQILGQGPKLLIQFQNNGVVDDSQLPKDRFSAERLKGVDSTLKIQPAKLEDSAVYLCASSFGDRPNQPQHFGDGTRLSIL.

This chain uses TRBV11-2 with TRBJ2-3, with D uncertain. Germline assignment: CDR1 SGHAT and CDR2 FQNNGV. V lost 5 bases and J lost 3, with 9 bases in between. This CDR3 region has 13 residues. DNA of the CDR3: TGTGCCAGCAGCGCAGACCCAACAGATACGCAGTATTTT. Translating it yields CASSADPTDTQYF.

The chain links TRBV29-1 to TRBJ2-1; D perhaps matches TRBD1 (5 bases). V lost 1 base and J 3 bases, leaving 16 bases between the germline ends. Looked up from germline, CDR1 is SQVTM and CDR2 is ANQGSEA. This CDR3 has 16 residues. The CDR3 region is CSVEGLAGLYYNEQFF. CDR3 bases: TGCAGCGTTGAAGGCCTCGCAGGGCTTTACTACAATGAGCAGTTCTTC.

The chain has TRBV6-1 and TRBJ1-5; 7 bases map to TRBD1. V shed 5 bases and J 4 bases; nucleotides not matched to a gene: 5. The CDR3 has 14 amino acids. CDR1 is MNHNS and CDR2 is SASEGT in the germline V gene. In DNA, the CDR3 is TGTGCCAGCAGTTCCGACAGGGCAAATCAGCCCCAGCATTTT. Translated, it gives CASSSDRANQPQHF.

The chain carries TRBV4-1 and TRBJ1-5; tentative D call: TRBD1 (6 bases). V was shortened by 3 bases and J by 4 bases, with 16 bases between the two germline ends. This CDR3 spans 16 amino acids. The germline gives CDR1 MGHRA, CDR2 YSYEKL. The CDR3 loop is CASSHLGGGGNQPQHF. The CDR3 bases are TGCGCCAGCAGCCACTTAGGGGGTGGGGGGAATCAGCCCCAGCATTTT.

The count of this clone is one. The rearrangement uses TRBV7-9 and TRBJ1-1; D call uncertain. The V end was cut by 3 bases, the J end by 1 base, with 9 bases between. Germline CDR1 is SEHNR and CDR2 is FQNEAQ (reference sequence). The CDR3 has 14 amino acids. The CDR3 sequence is CASSFGGWNTEAFF. CDR3 DNA sequence: TGTGCCAGCAGCTTCGGAGGGTGGAACACTGAAGCTTTCTTT. The complete variable domain, with remaining parts taken from reference TRBV7-9 and TRBJ1-1, reads DTGVSQNPRHKITKRGQNVTFRCDPISEHNRLYWYRQTLGQGPEFLTYFQNEAQLEKSRLLSDRFSAERPKGSFSTLEIQRTEQGDSAMYLCASSFGGWNTEAFFGQGTRLTVV.

The V call is TRBV10-3, the J call TRBJ2-1, with 7 bases that match TRBD2. With V trimmed by 8 bases and J by 10 bases, 5 bases remained unmatched. Germline V lookup: CDR1 ENHRY, CDR2 SYGVKD. This CDR3 spans 11 amino acids. In DNA form, the CDR3 reads TGTGCCATCGGACTGGGGGGGGAGCAGTTCTTC. Its protein product is CAIGLGGEQFF.

The chain uses TRBV27 and TRBJ2-7; 8 positions match TRBD1. The CDR3 extends over 13 amino acids. CDR1 and CDR2 from the germline V gene are MNHEY and SMNVEV (reference sequence). V lost 5 bases to trimming and J lost 6 bases; unmatched junction nucleotides: 6. The chain's CDR3 is CASSPLDRGEQYF. DNA of the CDR3: TGTGCCAGCAGTCCCCTCGACAGGGGCGAGCAGTACTTC.

In this sample, this clone turned up a few times. V gene TRBV7-8 combines with J gene TRBJ2-1; 8 nucleotides agree with TRBD2. The junction had 3 bases not matched to a gene; V was cut back by 3 bases and J by 5 bases. Germline CDR1 reads SGHVS; CDR2 reads FQNEAQ. The CDR3 extends over 14 amino acids. The CDR3 coding sequence is TGTGCCAGCAGCTTCGTAGCGGGGAACAATGAGCAGTTCTTC. Translated: CASSFVAGNNEQFF.

In its sample, this clone was seen many times. The J gene is TRBJ2-2, the V gene TRBV10-3, with D unresolved. The germline V and J ends were trimmed by 4 bases and 2 bases, with 8 bases remaining between them. CDR1 ENHRY and CDR2 SYGVKD come from the germline V gene. The CDR3 consists of 14 residues. Here the CDR3 DNA reads TGTGCCATCAGTGGGCCAGGCAACACCGGGGAGCTGTTTTTT. This sequence encodes CAISGPGNTGELFF.

This clone was seen just once. The chain employs TRBV6-5 and TRBJ2-1, with 10 bases identical to TRBD2. V shed 6 bases and J 6 bases; nucleotides not matched to a gene: 8. The CDR3 consists of 15 residues. Germline V gene lookup returns CDR1 MNHEY and CDR2 SVGAGI. CDR3: CASSSLAGSLNEQFF. The CDR3 DNA sequence: TGTGCCAGCAGCTCACTAGCGGGGAGCCTCAATGAGCAGTTCTTC.

The genes are TRBV5-6 and TRBJ2-5; D gene unclear. There are 15 residues in the CDR3. CDR1 and CDR2 from the germline V gene are SGHDT and YYEEEE. The V gene lost 3 bases and the J gene lost 4 bases, with 16 bases spanning the gap. CDR3 amino acids: CASSWLVAISETQYF. The CDR3 DNA follows: TGTGCCAGCAGCTGGCTGGTCGCGATTTCAGAGACCCAGTACTTC.

The gene calls are TRBV5-1 and TRBJ2-1, with 11 bases that match TRBD2. The V gene end was trimmed by 4 bases and the J gene end by 10 bases; junction bases not matched to a gene: 7. The CDR3 is 14 amino acids. Looked up from germline, CDR1 is SGHRS and CDR2 is YFSETQ. The CDR3 loop is CASSLGLAGGEQFF. CDR3 nucleotides: TGCGCCAGCAGCCTCGGACTAGCGGGTGGGGAGCAGTTCTTC. Combining the CDR3 with reference TRBV5-1 and TRBJ2-1 gives the whole variable domain KAGVTQTPRYLIKTRGQQVTLSCSPISGHRSVSWYQQTPGQGLQFLFEYFSETQRNKGNFPGRFSGRQFSNSRSEMNVSTLELGDSALYLCASSLGLAGGEQFFGPGTRLTVL.

The chain carries TRBV19 and TRBJ1-5; a possible D gene is TRBD1 (5 bases). Germline loops: CDR1 LNHDA, CDR2 SQIVND (reference sequence). V shed 1 base and J shed 4 bases, with 11 bases lying between them. The CDR3 runs 15 residues. CDR3 DNA sequence: TGTGCCAGTAGTATAGTTCTCGGGGGAAATCAGCCCCAGCATTTT. This encodes CASSIVLGGNQPQHF.